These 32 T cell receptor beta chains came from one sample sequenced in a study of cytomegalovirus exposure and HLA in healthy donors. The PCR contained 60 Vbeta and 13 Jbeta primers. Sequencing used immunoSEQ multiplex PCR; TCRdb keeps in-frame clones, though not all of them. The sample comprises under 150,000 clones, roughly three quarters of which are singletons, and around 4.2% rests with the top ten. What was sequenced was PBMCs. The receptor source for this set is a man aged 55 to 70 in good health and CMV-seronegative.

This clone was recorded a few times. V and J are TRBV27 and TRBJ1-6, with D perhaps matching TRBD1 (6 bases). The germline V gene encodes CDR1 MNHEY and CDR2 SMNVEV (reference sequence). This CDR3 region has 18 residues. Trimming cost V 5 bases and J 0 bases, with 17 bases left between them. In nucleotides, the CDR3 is TGTGCCAGCAGTCTAGGGGGGGCTAGGAGCTCCTATAATTCACCCCTCCACTTT. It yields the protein CASSLGGARSSYNSPLHF.

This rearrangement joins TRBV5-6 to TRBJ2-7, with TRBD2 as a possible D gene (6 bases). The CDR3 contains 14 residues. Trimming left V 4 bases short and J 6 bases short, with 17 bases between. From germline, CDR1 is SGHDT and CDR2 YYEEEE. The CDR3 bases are TGTGCCAGCAGCCTGACGGGACTCCTATCCGAGCAGTACTTC. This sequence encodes CASSLTGLLSEQYF. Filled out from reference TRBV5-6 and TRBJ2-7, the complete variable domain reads DAGVTQSPTHLIKTRGQQVTLRCSPKSGHDTVSWYQQALGQGPQFIFQYYEEEERQRGNFPDRFSGHQFPNYSSELNVNALLLGDSALYLCASSLTGLLSEQYFGPGTRLTVT.

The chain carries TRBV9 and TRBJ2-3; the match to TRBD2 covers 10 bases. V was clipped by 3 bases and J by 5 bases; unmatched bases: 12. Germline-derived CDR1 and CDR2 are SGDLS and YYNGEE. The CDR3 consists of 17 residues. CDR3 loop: CASSARASGRDRDTQYF. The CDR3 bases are TGTGCCAGCAGCGCGAGGGCTAGCGGGAGAGATCGAGATACGCAGTATTTT.

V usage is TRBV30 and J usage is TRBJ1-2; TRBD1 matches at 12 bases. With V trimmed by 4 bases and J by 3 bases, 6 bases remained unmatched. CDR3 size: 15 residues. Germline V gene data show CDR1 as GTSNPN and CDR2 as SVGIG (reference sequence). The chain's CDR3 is CAWTLGTGGYYGYTF. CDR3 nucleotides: TGTGCCTGGACCCTCGGGACAGGGGGCTACTATGGCTACACCTTC.

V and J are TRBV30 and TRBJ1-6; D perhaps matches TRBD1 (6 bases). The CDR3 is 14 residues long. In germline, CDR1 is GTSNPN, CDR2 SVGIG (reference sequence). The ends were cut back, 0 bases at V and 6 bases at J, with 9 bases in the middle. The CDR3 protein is CAWSVGDINSPLHF. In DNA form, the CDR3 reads TGTGCCTGGAGTGTGGGGGACATTAATTCACCCCTCCACTTT.

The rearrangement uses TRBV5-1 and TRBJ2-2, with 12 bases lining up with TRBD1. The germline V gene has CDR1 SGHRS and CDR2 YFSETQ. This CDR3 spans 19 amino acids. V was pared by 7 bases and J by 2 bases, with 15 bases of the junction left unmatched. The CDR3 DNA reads TGCGCCAGCGCCGGAGGGACAGGGGGCACTAGCGCAAACACCGGGGAGCTGTTTTTT. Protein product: CASAGGTGGTSANTGELFF.

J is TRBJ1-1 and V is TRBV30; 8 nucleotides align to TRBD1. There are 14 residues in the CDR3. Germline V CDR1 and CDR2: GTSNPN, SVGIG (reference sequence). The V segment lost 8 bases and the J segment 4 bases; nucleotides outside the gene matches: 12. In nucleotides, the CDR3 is TGTGCCGGACAGCACAGGGGGGGGGCCACTGAAGCTTTCTTT. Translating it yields CAGQHRGGATEAFF. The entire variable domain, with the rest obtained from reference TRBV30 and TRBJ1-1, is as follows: SQTIHQWPATLVQPVGSPLSLECTVEGTSNPNLYWYRQAAGRGLQLLFYSVGIGQISSEVPQNLSASRPQDRQFILSSKKLLLSDSGFYLCAGQHRGGATEAFFGQGTRLTVV.

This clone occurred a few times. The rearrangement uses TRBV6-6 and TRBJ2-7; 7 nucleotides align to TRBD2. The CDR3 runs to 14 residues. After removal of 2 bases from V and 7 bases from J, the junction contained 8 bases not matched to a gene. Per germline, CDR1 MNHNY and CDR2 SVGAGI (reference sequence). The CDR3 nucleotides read TGTGCCAGCAGTTACGGGGAGGGAAGTAGAGAGCAGTACTTC. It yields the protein CASSYGEGSREQYF.

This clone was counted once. CDR3 bases: TGTGCCAGCAGCTTAACGGCTAGAGACAATGAGCAGTTCTTC. Its protein product is CASSLTARDNEQFF. This rearrangement joins TRBV7-9 to TRBJ2-1; D is unresolved. The V gene's germline CDR1 is SEHNR and CDR2 FQNEAQ (reference sequence). The CDR3 consists of 14 residues. The germline V and J ends were trimmed by 2 bases and 5 bases, with 10 bases remaining between them.

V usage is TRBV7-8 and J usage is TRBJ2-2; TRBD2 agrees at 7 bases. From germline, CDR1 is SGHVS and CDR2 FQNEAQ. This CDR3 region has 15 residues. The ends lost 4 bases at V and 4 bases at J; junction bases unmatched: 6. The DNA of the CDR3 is TGTGCCAGCAGCTGGGGGGGAGTGAGCACCGGGGAGCTGTTTTTT. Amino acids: CASSWGGVSTGELFF.

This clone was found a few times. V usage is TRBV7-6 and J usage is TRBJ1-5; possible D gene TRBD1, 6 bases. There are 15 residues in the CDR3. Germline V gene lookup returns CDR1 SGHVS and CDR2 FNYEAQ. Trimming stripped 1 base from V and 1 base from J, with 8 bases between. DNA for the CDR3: TGTGCCAGCAGCTTAGGGACAGCAAGCAATCAGCCCCAGCATTTT. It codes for CASSLGTASNQPQHF.

The CDR3 DNA follows: TGTGCCAGCAGTTACGGGGCTAGCGGGAGGGCAGATACGCAGTATTTT. This translates into CASSYGASGRADTQYF. The rearrangement joins TRBV6-5 to TRBJ2-3, with 12 bases that match TRBD2. The germline V gene encodes CDR1 MNHEY and CDR2 SVGAGI. This CDR3 is built from 16 residues. V lost 2 bases, J lost 4 bases, and 4 bases stayed unmatched.

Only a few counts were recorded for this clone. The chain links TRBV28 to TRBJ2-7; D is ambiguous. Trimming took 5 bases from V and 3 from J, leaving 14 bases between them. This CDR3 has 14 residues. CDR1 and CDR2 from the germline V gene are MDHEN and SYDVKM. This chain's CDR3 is CASSLRHSYYEQYF. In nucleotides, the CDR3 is TGTGCCAGCAGTCTTAGGCACAGTTACTACGAGCAGTACTTC. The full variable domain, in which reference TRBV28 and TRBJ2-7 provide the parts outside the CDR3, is DVKVTQSSRYLVKRTGEKVFLECVQDMDHENMFWYRQDPGLGLRLIYFSYDVKMKEKGDIPEGYSVSREKKERFSLILESASTNQTSMYLCASSLRHSYYEQYFGPGTRLTVT.

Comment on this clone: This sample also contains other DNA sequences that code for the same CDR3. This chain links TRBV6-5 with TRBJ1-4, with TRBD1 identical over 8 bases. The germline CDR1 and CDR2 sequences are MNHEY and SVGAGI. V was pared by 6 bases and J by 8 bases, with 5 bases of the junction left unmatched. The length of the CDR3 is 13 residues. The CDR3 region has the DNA TGTGCCAGCAGCCGGACAGGGAGCGAAAAACTGTTTTTT. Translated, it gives CASSRTGSEKLFF.

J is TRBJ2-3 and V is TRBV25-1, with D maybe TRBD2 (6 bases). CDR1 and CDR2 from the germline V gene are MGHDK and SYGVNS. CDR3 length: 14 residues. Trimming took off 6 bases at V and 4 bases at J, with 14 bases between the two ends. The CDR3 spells CASSGPGGSDTQYF. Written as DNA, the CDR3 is TGTGCCAGCAGCGGGCCAGGAGGGTCAGATACGCAGTATTTT.

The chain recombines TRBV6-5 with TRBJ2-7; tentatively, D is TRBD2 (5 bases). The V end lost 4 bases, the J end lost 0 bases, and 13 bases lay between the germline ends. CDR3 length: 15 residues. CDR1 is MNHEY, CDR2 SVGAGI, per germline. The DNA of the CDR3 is TGTGCCAGCAGTTTAACGAGGGTAAACTCCTACGAGCAGTACTTC. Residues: CASSLTRVNSYEQYF.

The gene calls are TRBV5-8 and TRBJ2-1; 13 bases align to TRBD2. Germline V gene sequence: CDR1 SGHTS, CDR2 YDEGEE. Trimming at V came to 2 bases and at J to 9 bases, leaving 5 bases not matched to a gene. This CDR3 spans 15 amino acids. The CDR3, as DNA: TGTGCCAGCAGCTTAGGACTAGCGGGAGTGGCTGAGCAGTTCTTC. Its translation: CASSLGLAGVAEQFF.

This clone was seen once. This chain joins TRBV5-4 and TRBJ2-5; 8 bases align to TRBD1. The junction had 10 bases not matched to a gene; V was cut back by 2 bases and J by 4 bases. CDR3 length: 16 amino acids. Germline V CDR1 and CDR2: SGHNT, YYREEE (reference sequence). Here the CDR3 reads CASSFRDRIGGETQYF. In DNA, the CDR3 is TGTGCCAGCAGCTTCCGGGACAGGATAGGGGGAGAGACCCAGTACTTC.

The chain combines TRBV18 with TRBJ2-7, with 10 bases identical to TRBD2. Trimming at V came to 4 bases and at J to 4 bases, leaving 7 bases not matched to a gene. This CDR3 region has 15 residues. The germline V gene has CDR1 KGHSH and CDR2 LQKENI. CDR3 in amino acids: CASSQESGLAYEQYF. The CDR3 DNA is TGTGCCAGCTCACAAGAGTCGGGACTAGCGTACGAGCAGTACTTC.

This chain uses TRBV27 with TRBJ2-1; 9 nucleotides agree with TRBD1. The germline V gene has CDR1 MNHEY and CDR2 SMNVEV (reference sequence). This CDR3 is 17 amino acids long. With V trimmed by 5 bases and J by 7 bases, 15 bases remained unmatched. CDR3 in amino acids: CASSIRPGTGRWNEQFF. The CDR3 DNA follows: TGTGCCAGCAGTATCCGCCCCGGGACAGGGCGATGGAATGAGCAGTTCTTC.

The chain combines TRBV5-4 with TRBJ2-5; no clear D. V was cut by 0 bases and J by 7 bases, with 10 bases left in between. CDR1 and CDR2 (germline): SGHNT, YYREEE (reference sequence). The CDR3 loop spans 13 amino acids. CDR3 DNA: TGTGCCAGCAGCTTGGACCACCCGGGGACCCAGTACTTC. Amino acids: CASSLDHPGTQYF. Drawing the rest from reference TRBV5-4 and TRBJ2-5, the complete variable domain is ETGVTQSPTHLIKTRGQQVTLRCSSQSGHNTVSWYQQALGQGPQFIFQYYREEENGRGNFPPRFSGLQFPNYSSELNVNALELDDSALYLCASSLDHPGTQYFGPGTRLLVL.

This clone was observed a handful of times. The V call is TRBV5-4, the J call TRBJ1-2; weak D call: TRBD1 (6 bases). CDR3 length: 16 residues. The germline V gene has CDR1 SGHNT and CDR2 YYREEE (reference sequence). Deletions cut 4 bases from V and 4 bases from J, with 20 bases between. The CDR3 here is CASSPAGGGAVYGYTF. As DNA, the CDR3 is TGTGCCAGCAGCCCTGCGGGTGGGGGGGCGGTCTATGGCTACACCTTC. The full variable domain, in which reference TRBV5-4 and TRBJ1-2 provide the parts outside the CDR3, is ETGVTQSPTHLIKTRGQQVTLRCSSQSGHNTVSWYQQALGQGPQFIFQYYREEENGRGNFPPRFSGLQFPNYSSELNVNALELDDSALYLCASSPAGGGAVYGYTFGSGTRLTVV.

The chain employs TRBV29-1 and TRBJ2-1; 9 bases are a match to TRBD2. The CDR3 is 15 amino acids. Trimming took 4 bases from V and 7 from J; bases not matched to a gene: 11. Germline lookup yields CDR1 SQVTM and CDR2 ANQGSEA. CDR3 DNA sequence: TGCAGCGTTGGCCCCCGCGGGAGGGCCGGGAATGAGCAGTTCTTC. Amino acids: CSVGPRGRAGNEQFF.

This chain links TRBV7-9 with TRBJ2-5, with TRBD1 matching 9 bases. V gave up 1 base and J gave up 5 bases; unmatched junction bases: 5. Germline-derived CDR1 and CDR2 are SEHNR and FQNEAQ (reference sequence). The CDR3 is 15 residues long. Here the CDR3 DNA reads TGTGCCAGCAGCTTAGAGGGACAGGGAGAGGAGACCCAGTACTTC. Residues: CASSLEGQGEETQYF.

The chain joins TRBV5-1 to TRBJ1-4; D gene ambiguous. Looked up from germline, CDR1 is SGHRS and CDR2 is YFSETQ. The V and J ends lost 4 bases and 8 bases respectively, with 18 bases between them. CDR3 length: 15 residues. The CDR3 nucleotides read TGCGCCAGCAGCCTCGACGGGTGGCGGGAAGAAAAACTGTTTTTT. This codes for CASSLDGWREEKLFF.

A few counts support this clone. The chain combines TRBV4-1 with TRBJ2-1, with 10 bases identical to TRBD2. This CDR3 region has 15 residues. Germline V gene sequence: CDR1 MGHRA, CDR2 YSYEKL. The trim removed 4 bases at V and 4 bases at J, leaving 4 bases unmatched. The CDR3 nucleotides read TGCGCCAGCAGCCGGCAGCGGGAGGGGTACAATGAGCAGTTCTTC. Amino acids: CASSRQREGYNEQFF.

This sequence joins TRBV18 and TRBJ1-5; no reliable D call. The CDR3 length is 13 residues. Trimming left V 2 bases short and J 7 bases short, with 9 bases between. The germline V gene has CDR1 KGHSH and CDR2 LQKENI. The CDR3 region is CASSPEGEQPQHF. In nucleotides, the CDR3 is TGTGCCAGCTCACCAGAGGGCGAACAGCCCCAGCATTTT.

The CDR3 region is CASPLYGYTF. In DNA form, the CDR3 reads TGTGCCAGCCCCCTCTATGGCTACACCTTC. The genes are TRBV27 and TRBJ1-2, with D hard to call. Trimming stripped 8 bases from V and 4 bases from J, with 5 bases between. The CDR3 totals 10 residues. Germline V CDR1 and CDR2: MNHEY, SMNVEV (reference sequence).

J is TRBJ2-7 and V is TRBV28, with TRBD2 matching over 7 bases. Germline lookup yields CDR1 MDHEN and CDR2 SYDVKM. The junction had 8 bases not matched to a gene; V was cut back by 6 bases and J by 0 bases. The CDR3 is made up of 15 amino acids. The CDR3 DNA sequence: TGTGCCAGCAGCCCTAGCGGAATAAGCTCCTACGAGCAGTACTTC. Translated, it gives CASSPSGISSYEQYF.

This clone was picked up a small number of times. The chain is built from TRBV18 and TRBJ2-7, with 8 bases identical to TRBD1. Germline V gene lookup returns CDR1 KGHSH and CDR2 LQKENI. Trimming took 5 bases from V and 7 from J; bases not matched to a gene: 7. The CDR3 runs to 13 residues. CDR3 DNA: TGTGCCAGCTCAGTAACAGGGGGTGAGGAGCAGTACTTC. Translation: CASSVTGGEEQYF.

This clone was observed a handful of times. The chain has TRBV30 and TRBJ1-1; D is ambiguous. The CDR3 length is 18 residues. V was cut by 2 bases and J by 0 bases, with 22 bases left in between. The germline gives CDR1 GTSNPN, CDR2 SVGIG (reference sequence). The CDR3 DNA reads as TGTGCCTGGAGTCCTTCCGCCGACATAAACCCCATGAACACTGAAGCTTTCTTT. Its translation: CAWSPSADINPMNTEAFF. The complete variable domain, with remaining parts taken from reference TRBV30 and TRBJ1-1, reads SQTIHQWPATLVQPVGSPLSLECTVEGTSNPNLYWYRQAAGRGLQLLFYSVGIGQISSEVPQNLSASRPQDRQFILSSKKLLLSDSGFYLCAWSPSADINPMNTEAFFGQGTRLTVV.

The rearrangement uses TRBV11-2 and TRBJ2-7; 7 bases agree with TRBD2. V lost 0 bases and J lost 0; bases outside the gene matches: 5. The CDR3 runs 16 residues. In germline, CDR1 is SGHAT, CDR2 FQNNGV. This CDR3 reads CASSLDSGPFSYEQYF. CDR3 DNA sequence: TGTGCCAGCAGCTTAGATAGCGGGCCGTTCTCCTACGAGCAGTACTTC.